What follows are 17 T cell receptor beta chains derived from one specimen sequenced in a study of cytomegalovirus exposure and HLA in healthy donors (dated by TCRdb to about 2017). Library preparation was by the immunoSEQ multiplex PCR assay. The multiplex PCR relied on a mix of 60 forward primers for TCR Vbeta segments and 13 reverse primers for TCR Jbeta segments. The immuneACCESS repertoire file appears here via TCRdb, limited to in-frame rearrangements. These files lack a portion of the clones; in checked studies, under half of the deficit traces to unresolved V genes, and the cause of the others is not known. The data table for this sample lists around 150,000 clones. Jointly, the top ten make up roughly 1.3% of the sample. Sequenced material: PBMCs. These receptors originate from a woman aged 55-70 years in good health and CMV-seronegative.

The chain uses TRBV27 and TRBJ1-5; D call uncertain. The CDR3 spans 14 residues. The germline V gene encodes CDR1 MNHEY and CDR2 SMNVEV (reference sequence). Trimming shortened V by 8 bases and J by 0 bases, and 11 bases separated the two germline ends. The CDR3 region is CASQEGYSNQPQHF. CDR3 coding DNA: TGTGCCAGCCAAGAGGGATATAGCAATCAGCCCCAGCATTTT.

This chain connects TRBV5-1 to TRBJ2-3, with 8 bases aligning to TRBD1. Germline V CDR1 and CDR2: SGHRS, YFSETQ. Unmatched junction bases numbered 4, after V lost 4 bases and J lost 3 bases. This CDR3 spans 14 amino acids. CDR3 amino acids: CASSAGQGTDTQYF. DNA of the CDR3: TGCGCCAGCAGCGCCGGACAGGGAACAGATACGCAGTATTTT. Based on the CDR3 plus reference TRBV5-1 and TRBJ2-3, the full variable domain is KAGVTQTPRYLIKTRGQQVTLSCSPISGHRSVSWYQQTPGQGLQFLFEYFSETQRNKGNFPGRFSGRQFSNSRSEMNVSTLELGDSALYLCASSAGQGTDTQYFGPGTRLTVL.

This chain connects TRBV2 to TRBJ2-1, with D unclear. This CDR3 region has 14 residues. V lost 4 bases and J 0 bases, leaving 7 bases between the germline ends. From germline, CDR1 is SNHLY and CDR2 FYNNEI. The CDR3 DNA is TGTGCCAGCAGTGCACAGAGCTCCTACAATGAGCAGTTCTTC. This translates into CASSAQSSYNEQFF.

CDR3 in amino acids: CASSQLAGLNEQFF. CDR3 nucleotides: TGTGCCAGCAGCCAACTAGCGGGATTGAATGAGCAGTTCTTC. V usage is TRBV7-6 and J usage is TRBJ2-1; 10 nucleotides align to TRBD2. CDR1 is SGHVS, CDR2 FNYEAQ, per germline. There are 14 residues in the CDR3. V shed 5 bases, J shed 7 bases, and the junction held 5 bases outside the gene matches.

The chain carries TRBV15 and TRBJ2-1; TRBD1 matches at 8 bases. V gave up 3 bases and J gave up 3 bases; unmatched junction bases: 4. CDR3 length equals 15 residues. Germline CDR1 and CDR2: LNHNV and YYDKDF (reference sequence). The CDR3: CATSSTGTGYNEQFF. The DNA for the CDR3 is TGTGCCACCAGCAGCACCGGGACAGGCTACAATGAGCAGTTCTTC.

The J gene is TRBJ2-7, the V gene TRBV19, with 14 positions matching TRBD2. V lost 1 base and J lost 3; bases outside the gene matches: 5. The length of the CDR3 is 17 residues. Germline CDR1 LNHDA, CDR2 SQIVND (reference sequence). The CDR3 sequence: CASSIGTSGRLFYEQYF. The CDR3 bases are TGTGCCAGTAGTATAGGGACTAGCGGGAGGCTTTTCTACGAGCAGTACTTC.

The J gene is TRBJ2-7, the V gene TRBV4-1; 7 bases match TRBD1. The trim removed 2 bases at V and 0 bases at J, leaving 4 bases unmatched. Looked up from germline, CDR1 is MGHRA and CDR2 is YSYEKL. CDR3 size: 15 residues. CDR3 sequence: CASSQNRDSSYEQYF. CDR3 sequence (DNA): TGCGCCAGCAGCCAAAACCGGGACAGCTCCTACGAGCAGTACTTC.

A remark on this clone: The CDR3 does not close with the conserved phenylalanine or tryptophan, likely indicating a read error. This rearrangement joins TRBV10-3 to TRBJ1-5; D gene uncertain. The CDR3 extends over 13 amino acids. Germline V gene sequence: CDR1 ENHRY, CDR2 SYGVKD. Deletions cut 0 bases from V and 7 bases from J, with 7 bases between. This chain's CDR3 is CAISESREQPQHS. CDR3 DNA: TGTGCCATCAGTGAGTCGAGGGAACAGCCCCAGCATTCT.

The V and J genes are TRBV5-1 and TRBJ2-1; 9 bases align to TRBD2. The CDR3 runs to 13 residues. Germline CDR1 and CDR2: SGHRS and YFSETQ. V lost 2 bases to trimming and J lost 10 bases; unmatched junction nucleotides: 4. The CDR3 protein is CASSFVAGEEQFF. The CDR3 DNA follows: TGCGCCAGCAGCTTTGTAGCGGGAGAAGAGCAGTTCTTC.

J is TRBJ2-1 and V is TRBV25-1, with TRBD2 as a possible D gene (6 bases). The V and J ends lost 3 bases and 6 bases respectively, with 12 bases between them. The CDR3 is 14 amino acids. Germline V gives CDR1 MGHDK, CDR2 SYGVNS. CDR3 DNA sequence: TGTGCCAGCAGTGACCCTCGGGGGAGCAATGAGCAGTTCTTC. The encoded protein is CASSDPRGSNEQFF.

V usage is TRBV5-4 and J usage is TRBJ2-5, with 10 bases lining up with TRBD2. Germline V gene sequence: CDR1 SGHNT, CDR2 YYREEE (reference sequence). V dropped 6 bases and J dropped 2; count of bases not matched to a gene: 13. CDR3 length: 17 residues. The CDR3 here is CASTTSGADRFQETQYF. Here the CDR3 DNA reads TGTGCCAGCACCACTAGCGGGGCTGACAGATTTCAAGAGACCCAGTACTTC.

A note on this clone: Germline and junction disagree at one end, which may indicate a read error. Written as DNA, the CDR3 is TGTGCCAGCAGTGAAACGTCCACTAGCGGGGGGCAAGGGACCCAGTACTTC. It specifies CASSETSTSGGQGTQYF. The chain has TRBV6-1 and TRBJ2-5, with 12 positions matching TRBD2. Germline-derived CDR1 and CDR2 are MNHNS and SASEGT. The CDR3 covers 17 residues.

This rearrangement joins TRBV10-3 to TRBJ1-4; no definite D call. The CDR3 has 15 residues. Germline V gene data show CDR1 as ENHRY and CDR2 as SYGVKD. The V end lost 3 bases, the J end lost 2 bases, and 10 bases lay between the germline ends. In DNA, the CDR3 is TGTGCCATCAGTGAAAGGAGAGTGACTAATGAAAAACTGTTTTTT. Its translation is CAISERRVTNEKLFF.

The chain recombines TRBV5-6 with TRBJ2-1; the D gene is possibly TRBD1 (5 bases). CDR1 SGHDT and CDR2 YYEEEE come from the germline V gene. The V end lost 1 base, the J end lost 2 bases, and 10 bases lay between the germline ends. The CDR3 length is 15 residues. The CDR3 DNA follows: TGTGCCAGCAGCTTGTTCAGGGCAGCCTACAATGAGCAGTTCTTC. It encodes CASSLFRAAYNEQFF.

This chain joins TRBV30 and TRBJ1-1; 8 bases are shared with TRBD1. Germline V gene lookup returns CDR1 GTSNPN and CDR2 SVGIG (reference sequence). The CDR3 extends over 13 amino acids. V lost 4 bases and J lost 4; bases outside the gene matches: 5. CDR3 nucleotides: TGTGCCTGGACAGGGGGCTCTAGCACTGAAGCTTTCTTT. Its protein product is CAWTGGSSTEAFF.

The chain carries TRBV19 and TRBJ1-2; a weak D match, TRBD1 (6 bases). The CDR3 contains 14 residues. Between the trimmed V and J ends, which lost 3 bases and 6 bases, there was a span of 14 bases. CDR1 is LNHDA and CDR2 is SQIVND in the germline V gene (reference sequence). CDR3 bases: TGTGCCAGTAGTATTGGGGGGGGCGCGAATGGCTACACCTTC. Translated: CASSIGGGANGYTF.

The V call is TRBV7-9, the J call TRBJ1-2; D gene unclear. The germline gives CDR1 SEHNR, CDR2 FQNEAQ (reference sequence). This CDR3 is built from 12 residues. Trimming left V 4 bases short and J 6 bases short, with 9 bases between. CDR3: CASSSRENGYTF. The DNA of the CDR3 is TGTGCCAGCAGCTCCCGTGAGAATGGCTACACCTTC.